This TCR beta chain is drawn from a study of Ad26.COV2.S vaccination and SARS-CoV-2 variants. The data were produced by immunoSEQ multiplex PCR, yet TCRdb's version contains in-frame clones alone and is incomplete. The table lists 350,000 to 500,000 clones, 90% of them singletons. Treatment reported: some 19 received Ad26.COV2.S at low or high dose, single or two shots; about 5 received placebo; per-sample allocation not given. Day 63 after the first injection of vaccine or placebo was the sampling time. In germline, CDR1 is SQVTM, CDR2 ANQGSEA. V shed 6 bases, J shed 4 bases, and the junction held 6 bases outside the gene matches. This CDR3 comprises 12 residues.

The material sequenced was peripheral blood, taken in a trial of Ad26.COV2.S vaccine versus placebo. The receptor's source is a person between 18 and 59 years old who received the Ad26.COV2.S COVID-19 vaccine or a placebo. V usage is TRBV29-1 and J usage is TRBJ2-7, with 7 bases lining up with TRBD2. The CDR3 spells CSVGRANYEQYF. CDR3 DNA sequence: TGCAGCGTAGGGAGGGCCAATTACGAGCAGTACTTC.